Presented here are 19 T cell receptor beta chains from one specimen sequenced in a study of human T cells and chemical hapten exposure. Time point described: patch test 1, 2 weeks after DPC sensitization. This sample's treatment: therapeutic diphenylcyclopropenone sensitization with weekly scalp DPC. TCRdb reprocessed the RACE reads with MiXCR, giving one entry per CDR3 protein. This table holds about 60,000 distinct CDR3 sequences, approximately 9.3% found once. The input for sequencing was whole blood, taken in connection with sensitization to the hapten diphenylcyclopropenone (DPC). The source of these receptors is a woman in her forties with alopecia areata. Some clones in this sample may be carry-over from other donors' samples.

This clonotype was recorded many times. V is TRBV28 and J is TRBJ2-3, with 15 nucleotides matching TRBD2. The germline CDR1 and CDR2 sequences are MDHEN and SYDVKM. The V gene end was trimmed by 5 bases and the J gene end by 2 bases; junction bases not matched to a gene: 8. CDR3 size: 18 residues. The CDR3 region is CASSNLGLAGGLTDTQYF. The CDR3 coding sequence is TGTGCCAGCAGTAATCTGGGACTAGCGGGGGGCCTCACAGATACGCAGTATTTT.

This clonotype has ten or more counts. The CDR3 DNA sequence: TGTGCCAGCAGCCCCGGGTCAGGGAAAGGTACCTACGAGCAGTACTTC. Translating it yields CASSPGSGKGTYEQYF. The chain joins TRBV7-9 to TRBJ2-7; possibly TRBD1 for D (5 bases). Germline assignment: CDR1 SEHNR and CDR2 FQNEAQ (reference sequence). V was cut by 5 bases and J by 2 bases, with 19 bases left in between. The CDR3 totals 16 residues.

V is TRBV6-1 and J is TRBJ2-7; 8 bases are shared with TRBD1. Germline-derived CDR1 and CDR2 are MNHNS and SASEGT. This CDR3 comprises 13 residues. Trimming took 1 base from V and 6 from J; bases not matched to a gene: 2. CDR3 DNA sequence: TGTGCCAGCAGTGAAGTGGGACAGGCCGAGCAGTACTTC. Protein: CASSEVGQAEQYF.

The sample holds many counts of this clonotype. V and J are TRBV28 and TRBJ2-7; D uncertain. V lost 4 bases and J 9 bases, leaving 13 bases between the germline ends. Germline V CDR1 and CDR2: MDHEN, SYDVKM. This CDR3 has 12 amino acids. In DNA, the CDR3 is TGTGCCAGCAGTTCAAGCCTGGCCGGGCAGTACTTC. Amino acids: CASSSSLAGQYF.

This clonotype was seen ten or more times. V usage is TRBV11-1 and J usage is TRBJ1-2; D unclear. The germline gives CDR1 SGHAT, CDR2 FQDESV (reference sequence). The CDR3 extends over 13 amino acids. V lost 5 bases and J lost 4, with 11 bases in between. In DNA, the CDR3 is TGTGCCAGCAGCCACCAGGCCCGCTATGGCTACACCTTC. It translates to CASSHQARYGYTF. Looking up the rest from reference TRBV11-1 and TRBJ1-2 gives the full variable domain: EAEVAQSPRYKITEKSQAVAFWCDPISGHATLYWYRQILGQGPELLVQFQDESVVDDSQLPKDRFSAERLKGVDSTLKIQPAELGDSAMYLCASSHQARYGYTFGSGTRLTVV.

This clonotype was counted ten times or more. The V call is TRBV7-2, the J call TRBJ2-1, with 7 bases lining up with TRBD2. V was clipped by 6 bases and J by 4 bases; unmatched bases: 9. Germline loops: CDR1 SGHTA, CDR2 FQGNSA. The length of the CDR3 is 15 residues. CDR3 DNA sequence: TGTGCCAGCAGTCCGGGACTATTAATTTACAATGAGCAGTTCTTC. Its translation: CASSPGLLIYNEQFF.

This clonotype was seen repeatedly, ten times or more. The chain couples TRBV2 to TRBJ2-2, with D possibly matching TRBD1 (6 bases). Germline values: CDR1 SNHLY, CDR2 FYNNEI. The CDR3 runs to 14 residues. V lost 10 bases, J lost 3 bases, and 15 bases lay in between. The CDR3 sequence: CATLTGEYTGELFF. CDR3 nucleotide sequence: TGTGCCACCTTGACAGGCGAATACACCGGGGAGCTGTTTTTT.

The chain joins TRBV6-2 or TRBV6-3 to TRBJ2-3; unclear D gene. The V and J ends lost 7 bases and 2 bases respectively, with 13 bases between them. The CDR3 consists of 14 residues. Germline loops: CDR1 MNHEY, CDR2 SVGEGT. CDR3 protein: CASTEYSFTDTQYF. CDR3 in DNA: TGTGCCAGCACCGAATACTCTTTCACAGATACGCAGTATTTT.

This clonotype was observed many times. The V gene is TRBV5-4, the J gene TRBJ1-1, with a weak D call TRBD1 (6 bases). Germline values: CDR1 SGHNT, CDR2 YYREEE (reference sequence). CDR3 length: 14 residues. The ends were cut back, 0 bases at V and 4 bases at J, with 10 bases in the middle. The CDR3 DNA follows: TGTGCCAGCAGCTTGGGACAGGTACTCACTGAAGCTTTCTTT. This encodes CASSLGQVLTEAFF.

This clonotype was seen only a few times. V gene TRBV6-1 combines with J gene TRBJ2-3; maybe TRBD1 (6 bases). Germline V gene sequence: CDR1 MNHNS, CDR2 SASEGT. The V end was cut by 7 bases, the J end by 0 bases, with 17 bases between. This CDR3 is built from 16 residues. The CDR3 here is CASILRGQPSTDTQYF. Here the CDR3 DNA reads TGTGCCAGCATCCTGCGAGGACAGCCTAGCACAGATACGCAGTATTTT.

The chain uses TRBV14 and TRBJ2-7, with D possibly matching TRBD1 (6 bases). The germline CDR1 and CDR2 sequences are SGHDN and FVKESK. Deletions cut 5 bases from V and 0 bases from J, with 11 bases between. This CDR3 has 14 residues. The CDR3, as DNA: TGTGCCAGCAGCAGGTACAGGGCCTCCTACGAGCAGTACTTC. This codes for CASSRYRASYEQYF.

V and J are TRBV7-2 and TRBJ1-5; 7 positions match TRBD1. V was clipped by 6 bases and J by 4 bases; unmatched bases: 9. Germline CDR1 and CDR2: SGHTA and FQGNSA. This CDR3 has 15 residues. CDR3 DNA sequence: TGTGCCAGCAGACCTGCGACAGGGTCGAATCAGCCCCAGCATTTT. Its translation is CASRPATGSNQPQHF.

This clonotype was counted ten times or more. The V call is TRBV29-1, the J call TRBJ2-5; a possible D gene is TRBD1 (6 bases). The germline V gene has CDR1 SQVTM and CDR2 ANQGSEA. The V end was cut by 4 bases, the J end by 2 bases, with 11 bases between. The CDR3 sequence is 13 residues long. Here the CDR3 DNA reads TGCAGCGTTGGAAGGACAGAACAAGAGACCCAGTACTTC. It encodes CSVGRTEQETQYF.

The J gene is TRBJ2-7, the V gene TRBV27; no firm D call. The V end was cut by 5 bases, the J end by 0 bases, with 11 bases between. This CDR3 spans 14 amino acids. CDR1 is MNHEY, CDR2 SMNVEV, per germline (reference sequence). The CDR3 loop reads CASSIGPGSYEQYF. In nucleotides, the CDR3 is TGTGCCAGCAGTATCGGTCCGGGCTCCTACGAGCAGTACTTC.

The chain has TRBV12-3 or TRBV12-4 and TRBJ1-1; no clear D. With 6 bases removed from V and 0 bases from J, the gap between germline ends came to 8 bases. The CDR3 is 13 amino acids. CDR3 DNA: TGTGCCAGCAGCTACAGCCTGAACACTGAAGCTTTCTTT. This encodes CASSYSLNTEAFF.

The rearrangement links TRBV5-1 to TRBJ2-5; D is unclear. The CDR3 spans 14 residues. Trimming cost V 0 bases and J 5 bases, with 11 bases left between them. The germline V gene encodes CDR1 SGHRS and CDR2 YFSETQ. CDR3 coding DNA: TGCGCCAGCAGCTTGGATGGAATTGTCGAGACCCAGTACTTC. This encodes CASSLDGIVETQYF.

This clonotype was counted only a few times. This sequence joins TRBV3-1 and TRBJ1-5; 7 bases are a match to TRBD1. With 4 bases clipped from V and 4 bases from J, the junction kept 7 bases outside the gene matches. The CDR3 is 15 residues long. The V gene's germline CDR1 is LGHDT and CDR2 YNNKEL (reference sequence). DNA of the CDR3: TGTGCCAGCAGCCCACAGGGGCTGCGGAATCAGCCCCAGCATTTT. Residues: CASSPQGLRNQPQHF.

This clonotype has a handful of counts. The rearrangement links TRBV2 to TRBJ2-3, with 9 positions matching TRBD2. This CDR3 has 16 amino acids. V lost 8 bases, J lost 2 bases, and 11 bases stayed unmatched. In germline, CDR1 is SNHLY, CDR2 FYNNEI. CDR3 amino acids: CASSKMRTSVTDTQYF. As DNA, the CDR3 is TGTGCCAGCTCCAAGATGAGGACTAGCGTCACAGATACGCAGTATTTT.

The chain uses TRBV6-2 or TRBV6-3 and TRBJ2-7; D call uncertain. The CDR3 totals 14 residues. V was trimmed by 7 bases and J by 3 bases, leaving 16 bases between them. The germline V gene encodes CDR1 MNHEY and CDR2 SVGEGT. The CDR3 reads CASKKAVVLYEQYF. CDR3 nucleotide sequence: TGTGCCAGCAAAAAGGCGGTCGTACTCTACGAGCAGTACTTC.